Shown below are 2 T cell receptor beta chains from a single sample sequenced in a study of response to subunit inactivated influenza vaccine. TCRdb re-called the RT-PCR reads with MiXCR, one entry per CDR3 protein. The sample holds about 240,000 distinct CDR3 sequences, roughly an eighth seen once. The sequencing used non-naive T cells sorted from PBMCs, collected 14 days before vaccination. These receptors were obtained from a man in his fifties who received an inactivated influenza vaccine.

This clonotype occurred many times. This chain connects TRBV2 to TRBJ2-3; D is uncertain. Trimming took 11 bases from V and 4 from J, leaving 16 bases between them. The CDR3 loop spans 13 amino acids. Germline CDR1 is SNHLY and CDR2 is FYNNEI. Here the CDR3 DNA reads TGTGCCTGGTCCCTATCAGAGGCAGATACGCAGTATTTT. Translation: CAWSLSEADTQYF.

The V and J genes are TRBV5-1 and TRBJ1-1; D not certain. Trimming stripped 0 bases from V and 3 bases from J, with 12 bases between. CDR3 length: 15 residues. Germline lookup yields CDR1 SGHRS and CDR2 YFSETQ. The CDR3 region has the DNA TGCGCCAGCAGCTTGGAGGAAAGCGGGGACACTGAAGCTTTCTTT. It yields the protein CASSLEESGDTEAFF.